These 22 T cell receptor beta chains were all obtained from the same sample, sequenced in a study of blood T cells in healthy people across ages. Then a second PCR, running roughly 7 to 11 cycles, was carried out with a sample-barcoded 5' primer and a J-beta primer mix. TCRdb ran MiXCR on the 5' RACE reads and lists one entry per CDR3 protein. This sample has 380,000 or so distinct CDR3 sequences; roughly half occur once, and the top ten carry around 50%. Sequencing was performed on blood. The source of these receptors is a man between 60 and 75 years old in good health.

The V gene is TRBV20-1, the J gene TRBJ1-2, with D tentatively TRBD1 (5 bases). V lost 5 bases and J 0 bases, leaving 16 bases between the germline ends. This CDR3 region has 15 residues. Germline V gene sequence: CDR1 DFQATT, CDR2 SNEGSKA (reference sequence). CDR3 region: CSARGQTQANYGYTF. The DNA for the CDR3 is TGCAGTGCTCGAGGACAAACGCAAGCTAACTATGGCTACACCTTC.

The chain joins TRBV28 to TRBJ2-7; D gene uncertain. Germline-derived CDR1 and CDR2 are MDHEN and SYDVKM. V dropped 4 bases and J dropped 2 bases, with 6 bases sitting between them. The CDR3 totals 12 residues. CDR3 sequence: CASSSSAYEQYF. The CDR3 coding sequence is TGTGCCAGCAGTTCAAGTGCCTACGAGCAGTACTTC.

This clonotype was observed a few times. V gene TRBV3-1 combines with J gene TRBJ2-3, with D possibly called TRBD1 or TRBD2 (5 bases each). The CDR3 extends over 13 amino acids. Germline-derived CDR1 and CDR2 are LGHDT and YNNKEL (reference sequence). Deletions cut 0 bases from V and 9 bases from J, with 10 bases between. The CDR3 sequence is CASSQEGVGTQYF. The CDR3 DNA reads as TGTGCCAGCAGCCAAGAGGGGGTTGGGACGCAGTATTTT.

This chain connects TRBV27 to TRBJ2-2, with D possibly being TRBD1 (6 bases). Germline CDR1 is MNHEY and CDR2 is SMNVEV (reference sequence). V lost 5 bases to trimming and J lost 6 bases, with 13 bases between them. The CDR3 has 14 amino acids. The CDR3 region has the DNA TGTGCCAGCAGTGCCCCTACAGGGTCCGGGGAGCTGTTTTTT. It yields the protein CASSAPTGSGELFF.

The table lists this clonotype with many counts. The V and J genes are TRBV7-9 and TRBJ2-3, with TRBD2 identical over 10 bases. Per germline, CDR1 SEHNR and CDR2 FQNEAQ (reference sequence). V lost 9 bases, J lost 0 bases, and 3 bases stayed unmatched. The CDR3 runs 14 residues. The CDR3 sequence is CASNSGRSTDTQYF. CDR3 nucleotides: TGTGCCAGTAATAGCGGGAGGAGCACAGATACGCAGTATTTT.

This chain links TRBV6-1 with TRBJ2-7, with TRBD2 identical over 9 bases. Germline values: CDR1 MNHNS, CDR2 SASEGT. The CDR3 is 15 residues long. With V trimmed by 5 bases and J by 5 bases, 10 bases remained unmatched. The CDR3 DNA reads as TGTGCCAGCAGTCACGGCGGGAGGGGTGTCCACGAGCAGTACTTC. Translating it yields CASSHGGRGVHEQYF.

The chain links TRBV20-1 to TRBJ2-7, with TRBD2 matching 7 bases. V was pared by 0 bases and J by 7 bases, with 12 bases of the junction left unmatched. Germline assignment: CDR1 DFQATT and CDR2 SNEGSKA (reference sequence). This CDR3 has 15 residues. Here the CDR3 DNA reads TGCAGTGCTAGAGATCTTTTGGGCGGGAGTGATGAGCAGTACTTC. Protein: CSARDLLGGSDEQYF.

The chain employs TRBV20-1 and TRBJ1-5; D gene unclear. This CDR3 has 13 residues. Germline V lookup: CDR1 DFQATT, CDR2 SNEGSKA (reference sequence). V was cut by 5 bases and J by 5 bases, with 13 bases left in between. The CDR3 nucleotides read TGCAGTGCTCGGGAAGACGGGGATCAGCCCCAGCATTTT. It yields the protein CSAREDGDQPQHF.

This clonotype was detected only a few times. The J gene is TRBJ2-7, the V gene TRBV15; 10 nucleotides align to TRBD2. This CDR3 has 15 residues. Unmatched junction bases numbered 7, after V lost 3 bases and J lost 5 bases. Looked up from germline, CDR1 is LNHNV and CDR2 is YYDKDF (reference sequence). This CDR3 is CATSRTGTSAHEQYF. The CDR3 DNA reads as TGTGCCACCAGCAGGACCGGGACTAGCGCCCACGAGCAGTACTTC.

The chain is built from TRBV5-5 and TRBJ1-6; weak D call: TRBD1 (6 bases). Trimming pared 0 bases from V and 8 bases from J, leaving 12 bases between. CDR3 length: 15 residues. Germline CDR1 reads SGHKS; CDR2 reads YYEKEE (reference sequence). The CDR3 DNA sequence: TGTGCCAGCAGCTTGGACAGGGTGTGGGATTCACCCCTCCACTTT. Translation gives CASSLDRVWDSPLHF.

This clonotype was counted only a few times. V gene TRBV7-2 combines with J gene TRBJ2-5; the match to TRBD2 covers 11 bases. The DNA matches TRBJ2-7 better at its end, which makes the J call doubtful. CDR3 length equals 15 residues. Germline assignment: CDR1 SGHTA and CDR2 FQGNSA. This CDR3 reads CASSQGLAGYYEQYF. CDR3 nucleotide sequence: TGTGCCAGCAGCCAAGGACTAGCGGGCTATTACGAGCAGTACTTC.

The table lists this clonotype with a few counts. The chain joins TRBV4-2 to TRBJ2-7; 11 nucleotides line up with TRBD2. Trimming took 1 base from V and 3 from J; bases not matched to a gene: 5. Germline lookup yields CDR1 LGHNA and CDR2 YNFKEQ. This CDR3 is 16 amino acids long. The CDR3 DNA sequence: TGTGCCAGCAGCCAAGTCTCTAGCGGGGGGCGCTACGAGCAGTACTTC. Its protein is CASSQVSSGGRYEQYF.

The chain is built from TRBV29-1 and TRBJ2-3; D unresolved. The CDR3 sequence is 12 residues long. Trimming cost V 3 bases and J 6 bases, with 10 bases left between them. CDR1 is SQVTM, CDR2 ANQGSEA, per germline. The CDR3 sequence: CSVDRQTDTQYF. The CDR3 bases are TGCAGCGTTGACCGTCAGACCGATACGCAGTATTTT.

This chain joins TRBV6-5 and TRBJ2-1; D unresolved. Looked up from germline, CDR1 is MNHEY and CDR2 is SVGAGI. The V and J ends lost 1 base and 8 bases respectively, with 18 bases between them. This CDR3 comprises 16 residues. CDR3 DNA: TGTGCCAGCAGTTACTTTGGGCTGTCGTCGATCGATGAGCAGTTCTTC. The encoded protein is CASSYFGLSSIDEQFF.

There are a few counts of this clonotype. V gene TRBV29-1 combines with J gene TRBJ2-7, with 8 bases fitting TRBD1. Germline assignment: CDR1 SQVTM and CDR2 ANQGSEA. The CDR3 runs to 13 residues. V shed 7 bases, J shed 2 bases, and the junction held 7 bases outside the gene matches. CDR3: CSASGTGPYEQYF. The CDR3 nucleotides read TGCAGCGCTTCCGGGACAGGCCCCTACGAGCAGTACTTC.

In this sample, this clonotype turned up once. The chain combines TRBV20-1 with TRBJ2-1; D unclear. Germline lookup yields CDR1 DFQATT and CDR2 SNEGSKA (reference sequence). V shed 6 bases and J shed 9 bases, with 12 bases lying between them. There are 11 residues in the CDR3. The CDR3 nucleotides are TGCAGTGCCCAAACCGGAGTTGAGCAGTTCTTC. Its protein is CSAQTGVEQFF.

This clonotype has ten or more counts. The chain has TRBV28 and TRBJ1-6; D may be TRBD1 (6 bases). The CDR3 consists of 16 residues. Germline-derived CDR1 and CDR2 are MDHEN and SYDVKM. V was pared by 7 bases and J by 9 bases, with 22 bases between. CDR3: CASTPRGELGGSPLHF. Written as DNA, the CDR3 is TGTGCCAGCACCCCGAGGGGGGAGCTGGGCGGTTCACCCCTCCACTTT.

This clonotype was seen only a few times. This chain uses TRBV12-3 or TRBV12-4 with TRBJ1-6; D gene unclear. This CDR3 is 14 amino acids long. V was trimmed by 2 bases and J by 5 bases, leaving 7 bases between them. CDR3 coding DNA: TGTGCCAGCAGTTTAATCCAGAATAATTCACCCCTCCACTTT. Translating gives CASSLIQNNSPLHF.

This sequence joins TRBV7-9 and TRBJ2-1; a possible D gene is TRBD2 (6 bases). The CDR3 loop spans 13 amino acids. The V gene lost 2 bases and the J gene lost 9 bases, with 11 bases spanning the gap. The germline CDR1 and CDR2 sequences are SEHNR and FQNEAQ (reference sequence). The CDR3 region has the DNA TGTGCCAGCAGCTTACTTTGGGAGGCTGAGCAGTTCTTC. It translates to CASSLLWEAEQFF.

This chain links TRBV5-1 with TRBJ1-5; weak D call: TRBD1 (5 bases). Germline CDR1 is SGHRS and CDR2 is YFSETQ. V gave up 3 bases and J gave up 5 bases, with 15 bases separating them. This CDR3 comprises 15 residues. CDR3 sequence (DNA): TGCGCCAGCAGCTGGAACGGGGCTGGGGATCAGCCCCAGCATTTT. Amino acids: CASSWNGAGDQPQHF.

This chain connects TRBV2 to TRBJ2-4; D is unresolved. Germline V gene lookup returns CDR1 SNHLY and CDR2 FYNNEI. The V end lost 3 bases, the J end lost 8 bases, and 14 bases lay between the germline ends. The CDR3 is 14 amino acids. In DNA form, the CDR3 reads TGTGCCAGCAGTGAGGACGGAACCCTTGACATTCAGTACTTC. Protein: CASSEDGTLDIQYF.

The genes are TRBV21-1 and TRBJ2-1; no check of the table's D call, TRBD2, against the DNA was made. TRBV21-1 is shown as a pseudogene. The CDR3 sequence is 18 residues long. CDR3 DNA: TGTGCCAGCAGCACCGGAAGCCCTGGACGAGCGGGAGGAAATGAGCAGTTCTTC. Protein: CASSTGSPGRAGGNEQFF.